This T cell receptor (beta chain) was sequenced in a study of cytomegalovirus exposure and HLA in healthy donors. V was trimmed by 6 bases and J by 3 bases, leaving 12 bases between them. Per the germline V gene, CDR1 is MGHRA and CDR2 is YSYEKL. CDR3 size: 14 residues. Study-wide results and limits: Overall, approximately 150 TCR beta chains were annotated as cytomegalovirus-associated. Testing in vitro showed three CMV-associated chains specific for CMV antigens. One later analysis, an examination of the 120 or so validation repertoires, found that first-cohort TCR clusters tended to co-occur in them.

This clone has a handful of counts. Antigen specificity is unknown. Method: immunoSEQ multiplex PCR; TCRdb's copy keeps in-frame clones and lacks some. The sample has about 130,000 clones; 95% to 96% are singletons. The chain recombines TRBV4-1 with TRBJ1-5; D is unresolved. The specimen was PBMCs. The receptor was derived from a man younger than 35 in good health and CMV-seronegative. CDR3 coding DNA: TGCGCCAGCAGGGATGCAGGTAACAATCAGCCCCAGCATTTT. Translating gives CASRDAGNNQPQHF.